This T cell receptor beta chain was profiled in a study of CD8+CD57+ T cells in acquired aplastic anemia. The study, taken as a whole, reports: Patients and controls turned out to have 25 to 35 CD8+ CDR3 sequences in common. Researchers reported that CD8+ Simpson's diversity was not significantly different in patients versus controls.

This CDR3 is built from 13 residues. Germline CDR1 reads ENHRY; CDR2 reads SYGVKD. Trimming took off 10 bases at V and 6 bases at J, with 19 bases between the two ends. TCR beta VDJ combinations and CDR3 sequences were profiled from genomic DNA. MiXCR, applied by TCRdb to the reads, yields one record per CDR3 protein. In the table there are about 270,000 distinct CDR3 sequences, around 60% of which are singletons. For this clonotype: Its antigen is unidentified.

Sequenced sample: sorted CD4+, CD8+, or CD8+CD57+ T cells (not recorded which) from PBMCs. This TCR came from a human donor with severe aplastic anemia or a healthy control (not recorded which). The chain links TRBV10-3 to TRBJ2-7; tentative D call: TRBD1 (5 bases). CDR3 sequence: CATHGASAVEQYF. CDR3 DNA: TGTGCCACCCATGGGGCTTCGGCCGTCGAGCAGTACTTC.